These T cell receptor beta chains were read from a single sample in a study of blood T cell repertoires in COVID-19. Sequencing used immunoSEQ multiplex PCR; TCRdb keeps in-frame clones, though not all of them. The sample records 85,000 to 120,000 clones, around 90% being singletons. The sample was peripheral blood. These receptors came from a woman aged 45-65 years with COVID-19, enrolled during active disease. Each CDR3 is given with its conserved first and last residue. D genes are given only for firm matches. The listing skips clone size in some rows; elsewhere it reads once, few, many or a size class.

abundance	v_gene	j_gene	d_gene	len	CDR3nt	CDR3aa
.	TRBV5-5	TRBJ2-7	.	15	TGTGCCAGCAGCTTGGGTCGGACTCTCACCTACGAGCAGTACTTC	CASSLGRTLTYEQYF
once	TRBV13	TRBJ2-1	.	11	TGTGCCAGCAGCTTCAGCAATGAGCAGTTCTTC	CASSFSNEQFF
.	TRBV6-1	TRBJ2-5	TRBD2	18	TGTGCCAGCAGTGAAACGAGCGGGGGGGCTTGGTACCAAGAGACCCAGTACTTC	CASSETSGGAWYQETQYF
few	TRBV2	TRBJ1-4	TRBD1	13	TGTGCCAGCAGAGGGACAGGGGATGAAAAACTGTTTTTT	CASRGTGDEKLFF
once	TRBV28	TRBJ1-3	.	15	TGTGCCAGCAGTTCCCCCGGGGGTGAGGGAAACACCATATATTTT	CASSSPGGEGNTIYF
.	TRBV15	TRBJ2-3	TRBD2	15	TGTGCCACCAGCAGAGAAGCGGGGTTCACAGATACGCAGTATTTT	CATSREAGFTDTQYF
.	TRBV6-5	TRBJ2-7	TRBD1	15	TGTGCCAGCAGTTACCGGGACAGGGGTTCCTACGAGCAGTACTTC	CASSYRDRGSYEQYF
.	TRBV19	TRBJ1-2	.	14	TGTGCCAGTAGTATGACACAGCTAATCTATGGCTACACCTTC	CASSMTQLIYGYTF
.	TRBV5-6	TRBJ1-2	TRBD1	14	TGTGCCAGCAGCGGGACAGGGGGTCTCTATGGCTACACCTTC	CASSGTGGLYGYTF
once	TRBV6-5	TRBJ2-5	.	13	TGTGCCAGCAGCTTCGTGGGGGCAGAGACCCAGTACTTC	CASSFVGAETQYF
once	TRBV5-1	TRBJ1-4	TRBD1	15	TGCGCCAGCAGCTTGGGACAGGGCCCTAATGAAAAACTGTTTTTT	CASSLGQGPNEKLFF
many	TRBV27	TRBJ1-2	TRBD1	16	TGTGCCAGCAGTCTGGGGACAGGGGGTGACGTCCGCGGCTACACCTTC	CASSLGTGGDVRGYTF
.	TRBV28	TRBJ2-7	TRBD1	16	TGTGCCAGCAGTTCCGGACAGGGAGGTCTTATGCGGGGGCAGTACTTC	CASSSGQGGLMRGQYF
.	TRBV6-5	TRBJ2-1	TRBD2	15	TGTGCCAGCACCCAAAGAGCGGGGGAATACAATGAGCAGTTCTTC	CASTQRAGEYNEQFF
.	TRBV30	TRBJ1-2	.	15	TGTGCCTGGAGTACAGGAGATACAACTAACTATGGCTACACCTTC	CAWSTGDTTNYGYTF
.	TRBV5-4	TRBJ2-3	TRBD2	15	TGTGCCAGCAGCTTTCCCGGGGGGGCCGGAGATACGCAGTATTTT	CASSFPGGAGDTQYF
.	TRBV2	TRBJ2-5	TRBD1	14	TGTGCCAGCAACAACCTGGGACAGAAAGAGACCCAGTACTTC	CASNNLGQKETQYF
.	TRBV18	TRBJ2-2	.	15	TGTGCCAGCTCACCACTGCAGGGCAACACCGGGGAGCTGTTTTTT	CASSPLQGNTGELFF
once	TRBV15	TRBJ1-1	TRBD1	12	TGTGCCACCAGCAGAGGGACAGGAGAGGCTTTCTTT	CATSRGTGEAFF
.	TRBV9	TRBJ1-1	TRBD1	15	TGTGCCAGCAGCGTAGTCGGGACAGGGGGCACTGAAGCTTTCTTT	CASSVVGTGGTEAFF
.	TRBV27	TRBJ2-7	.	14	TGTGCCAGCAGTTTGGGGCCGGGTGACTACGAGCAGTACTTC	CASSLGPGDYEQYF
once	TRBV7-6	TRBJ2-1	.	15	TGTGCCAGCTCCCACCGGGGTTCCCTTTACAATGAGCAGTTCTTC	CASSHRGSLYNEQFF
.	TRBV11-2	TRBJ1-2	.	13	TGTGCCAGCAGCTTATACAGTAACTATGGCTACACCTTC	CASSLYSNYGYTF
.	TRBV5-1	TRBJ2-5	TRBD1	16	TGCGCCAGCGGACCCTGGGGACAGGGGGGATTGGAGACCCAGTACTTC	CASGPWGQGGLETQYF
.	TRBV19	TRBJ2-5	.	15	TGTGCCAGTAGTATTAGTTTGGGCGATGCAGAGACCCAGTACTTC	CASSISLGDAETQYF
few	TRBV7-2	TRBJ2-1	.	11	TGTGCCAGCAGCCGCGGGCTTGAGCAGTTCTTC	CASSRGLEQFF